The next 22 T cell receptor beta chains were all read from a single sample in a study of blood T cells in healthy people across ages. Next came a second PCR, run for about 7 to 12 cycles, which used a sample-barcoded 5' primer along with a J-beta primer mix. TCRdb independently ran MiXCR on the 5' RACE reads; one entry per CDR3 protein. The profile covers roughly 1.9 million distinct CDR3 sequences, with 35% to 50% appearing a single time and about 23% taken by the ten largest. The source material was blood. These receptors all come from a human donor in good health.

The chain is built from TRBV7-9 and TRBJ2-5, with D possibly being TRBD1 or TRBD2 (7 bases each). The DNA end lines up better with TRBJ2-7; the J call may be wrong. CDR3 length: 15 amino acids. CDR1 SEHNR and CDR2 FQNEAQ come from the germline V gene (reference sequence). The CDR3 protein is CASSLREGARNEQYF. In DNA form, the CDR3 reads TGTGCCAGCAGCCTTAGGGAGGGGGCGCGTAACGAGCAGTACTTC.

Turning to this clonotype: The germline gene is not matched at one end of the junction; a read error may be the cause. The chain combines TRBV4-2 with TRBJ1-4; unclear D gene. Germline CDR1 and CDR2: LGHNA and YNFKEQ. The CDR3 is 16 residues long. The CDR3 loop reads CASSQDLRSTNEKRFF. The CDR3 bases are TGTGCCAGCAGCCAAGATTTAAGGTCAACTAATGAAAAACGGTTTTTT.

This clonotype was recorded a few times. The chain joins TRBV7-6 to TRBJ2-7; TRBD2 matches at 15 bases. The germline CDR1 and CDR2 sequences are SGHVS and FNYEAQ. This CDR3 comprises 18 residues. Trimming at V came to 4 bases and at J to 0 bases, leaving 7 bases not matched to a gene. The CDR3 sequence is CASSSGLAGGSDSYEQYF. DNA for the CDR3: TGTGCCAGCAGCTCAGGACTAGCGGGGGGGTCGGACTCCTACGAGCAGTACTTC.

A few counts support this clonotype. The chain has TRBV7-3 and TRBJ1-1; D is possibly TRBD1 (5 bases). The CDR3 loop spans 15 amino acids. V was pared by 1 base and J by 5 bases, with 14 bases between. The V gene's germline CDR1 is SGHTA and CDR2 FQGTGA. The chain's CDR3 is CASSLSGTVGTEAFF. CDR3 sequence (DNA): TGTGCCAGCAGCTTAAGCGGGACTGTGGGGACTGAAGCTTTCTTT.

This clonotype has at least ten counts. The V call is TRBV7-3, the J call TRBJ2-3; D not resolved. Germline lookup yields CDR1 SGHTA and CDR2 FQGTGA. The CDR3 sequence is 12 residues long. V was shortened by 6 bases and J by 5 bases, with 9 bases between the two germline ends. CDR3: CASSSPGDTQYF. The CDR3 nucleotides are TGTGCCAGCAGTTCCCCAGGAGATACGCAGTATTTT.

As regards this clonotype: At one boundary the junction diverges from the germline segment, which might be a read error. The chain combines TRBV20-1 with TRBJ2-3; 9 nucleotides agree with TRBD1. The CDR3 has 17 residues. Looked up from germline, CDR1 is DFQATT and CDR2 is SNEGSKA (reference sequence). For the CDR3, the DNA is TGCAGTACTAGAGATTTGGGGACAGGGTCACTAAGGGATACGCAGTATTTT. It specifies CSTRDLGTGSLRDTQYF.

As to this clonotype: A single base separates this from a much larger clone, so it may be a read error. The final CDR3 position lacks the conserved phenylalanine or tryptophan, pointing to a likely read error. The chain carries TRBV24-1 and TRBJ2-3; TRBD2 aligns across 8 bases. In germline, CDR1 is KGHDR, CDR2 SFDVKD. The CDR3 spans 15 residues. After removal of 10 bases from V and 2 bases from J, the junction contained 10 bases not matched to a gene. In DNA form, the CDR3 reads TGTGCCACTACTCCAAGCGGGGGCCCCACAGATACGCAGTATTGT. It yields the protein CATTPSGGPTDTQYC.

The table lists this clonotype with a count of one. Compared with germline, one end of the junction differs, possibly owing to a read error. The chain employs TRBV3-1 and TRBJ1-1; tentative D call: TRBD1 (5 bases). The CDR3 consists of 14 residues. In germline, CDR1 is LGHDT, CDR2 YNNKEL (reference sequence). CDR3 DNA sequence: TGTGCCGGCAGCCCGTTGCAGGGACGGAGTGAAGCTTTCTTT. This codes for CAGSPLQGRSEAFF.

J is TRBJ2-1 and V is TRBV7-8, with TRBD2 matching 8 bases. The CDR3 spans 13 residues. Germline loops: CDR1 SGHVS, CDR2 FQNEAQ. V was pared by 4 bases and J by 10 bases, with 6 bases of the junction left unmatched. The CDR3 DNA reads TGTGCCAGCAGCTGGCACCCGGGAGGGGAGCAGTTCTTC. Its translation is CASSWHPGGEQFF.

This clonotype was seen a few times. The J gene is TRBJ1-5, the V gene TRBV5-5; TRBD1 is a possible D gene (6 bases). Between the trimmed V and J ends, which lost 6 bases and 4 bases, there was a span of 14 bases. CDR1 SGHKS and CDR2 YYEKEE come from the germline V gene (reference sequence). There are 14 residues in the CDR3. The CDR3 region is CASNNRVGNQPQHF. The CDR3 DNA reads as TGTGCCAGCAACAACAGGGTTGGGAATCAGCCCCAGCATTTT.

This clonotype was seen a handful of times. This rearrangement joins TRBV12-3 or TRBV12-4 to TRBJ1-2; the D is unclear. Deletions cut 2 bases from V and 8 bases from J, with 12 bases between. This CDR3 has 13 residues. This CDR3 reads CASSLMSRGGYTF. The CDR3 coding sequence is TGTGCCAGCAGTTTAATGTCTCGAGGGGGCTACACCTTC.

This clonotype was counted at least ten times. This chain uses TRBV7-9 with TRBJ1-2, with TRBD1 matching over 7 bases. V shed 7 bases and J 6 bases; nucleotides not matched to a gene: 14. Germline lookup yields CDR1 SEHNR and CDR2 FQNEAQ (reference sequence). This CDR3 has 15 residues. The CDR3 here is CASNNRDSLQDGYTF. CDR3 bases: TGTGCCAGCAACAACCGGGACAGCCTTCAGGATGGCTACACCTTC.

The chain couples TRBV15 to TRBJ2-3; D not certain. V gave up 3 bases and J gave up 0 bases, with 7 bases separating them. The CDR3 totals 14 residues. Germline assignment: CDR1 LNHNV and CDR2 YYDKDF (reference sequence). The CDR3 DNA reads TGTGCCACCAGCAGCGTTGACAGCACAGATACGCAGTATTTT. Encoded protein: CATSSVDSTDTQYF.

J is TRBJ1-1 and V is TRBV28; tentatively, D is TRBD1 (5 bases). V gave up 6 bases and J gave up 3 bases, with 14 bases separating them. The length of the CDR3 is 14 residues. CDR1 and CDR2 (germline): MDHEN, SYDVKM. CDR3 sequence (DNA): TGTGCCAGCAGCCCCTGGCTGGGGGACACTGAAGCTTTCTTT. As protein: CASSPWLGDTEAFF.

The chain couples TRBV12-3 or TRBV12-4 to TRBJ2-4; D is ambiguous. The CDR3 spans 14 residues. Trimming pared 6 bases from V and 0 bases from J, leaving 9 bases between. DNA of the CDR3: TGTGCCAGCAGATCGACCCCAGCCAAAAACATTCAGTACTTC. Its protein is CASRSTPAKNIQYF.

This clonotype was recorded a few times. The V gene is TRBV15, the J gene TRBJ2-1; 9 bases fit TRBD2. This CDR3 comprises 17 residues. Germline lookup yields CDR1 LNHNV and CDR2 YYDKDF (reference sequence). V gave up 2 bases and J gave up 1 base; unmatched junction bases: 6. This CDR3 is CATSRTLAGESYNEQFF. The CDR3, as DNA: TGTGCCACCAGCAGAACCTTAGCGGGGGAATCCTACAATGAGCAGTTCTTC.

This clonotype was counted only a few times. The chain is built from TRBV20-1 and TRBJ2-1; 8 nucleotides agree with TRBD1. J gave up 12 bases and V 5 bases, and 6 bases lay outside the gene matches. This CDR3 region has 11 residues. The germline CDR1 and CDR2 sequences are DFQATT and SNEGSKA (reference sequence). CDR3 nucleotides: TGCAGTGCTCGCCGACAGGGGCGGCAGTTCTTC. Amino acids: CSARRQGRQFF.

The chain links TRBV13 to TRBJ2-3; D remains unclear. Trimming left V 3 bases short and J 10 bases short, with 11 bases between. The CDR3 totals 12 residues. Germline values: CDR1 PRHDT, CDR2 FYEKMQ (reference sequence). CDR3 loop: CASSFARAAQYF. In DNA, the CDR3 is TGTGCCAGCAGCTTCGCCCGGGCGGCGCAGTATTTT.

J is TRBJ1-4 and V is TRBV5-6, with 11 nucleotides matching TRBD1. V shed 4 bases and J 7 bases; nucleotides not matched to a gene: 9. The CDR3 length is 16 residues. Germline V gene data show CDR1 as SGHDT and CDR2 as YYEEEE. DNA of the CDR3: TGTGCCAGCAGCGTCGGGACAGGGGGGTTGGTTGAAAAACTGTTTTTT. Amino acids: CASSVGTGGLVEKLFF.

This clonotype has only a few counts. The chain combines TRBV24-1 with TRBJ2-3, with TRBD1 matching 7 bases. With 4 bases clipped from V and 4 bases from J, the junction kept 10 bases outside the gene matches. Germline loops: CDR1 KGHDR, CDR2 SFDVKD. The CDR3 covers 16 residues. CDR3 sequence (DNA): TGTGCCACCAGTGACGACAACAGGGGTTCGCCAGATACGCAGTATTTT. Translation: CATSDDNRGSPDTQYF.

The chain recombines TRBV6-6 with TRBJ2-5; D ambiguous. Germline V gene sequence: CDR1 MNHNY, CDR2 SVGAGI (reference sequence). Trimming removed 3 bases from V and 1 base from J, with 9 bases in between. The CDR3 spans 14 residues. CDR3 region: CASSYTGFQETQYF. In nucleotides, the CDR3 is TGTGCCAGCAGTTATACGGGCTTCCAAGAGACCCAGTACTTC.

As regards this clonotype: A much larger clone is a single base away; this may be a read error. This chain joins TRBV6-5 and TRBJ2-7, with D uncertain. Germline CDR1 MNHEY, CDR2 SVGAGI. This CDR3 region has 15 residues. Trimming shortened V by 0 bases and J by 0 bases, and 9 bases separated the two germline ends. The CDR3 nucleotides read TGTGCCAGCAGTTACTCGTTCGGTGCCTCCTACGAGCAGTACTTC. The encoded protein is CASSYSFGASYEQYF.